This entry lists 27 T cell receptor beta chains sequenced from one sample in a study of blood T cells in healthy people across ages. A second PCR of roughly 7 to 11 cycles used a sample-barcoded 5' primer and a J-beta primer mix. TCRdb analysed the 5' RACE reads with MiXCR anew, one entry per CDR3 protein. The sample lists 850,000 to 1,000,000 distinct CDR3 sequences; around 54% were seen once. Material for sequencing was blood. The receptors stem from a woman aged 55-75 years in good health.

The chain uses TRBV7-6 and TRBJ2-7; D may be TRBD2 (7 bases). The V gene lost 5 bases and the J gene lost 3 bases, with 17 bases spanning the gap. This CDR3 has 15 amino acids. Germline V CDR1 and CDR2: SGHVS, FNYEAQ. The CDR3 protein is CASSKEGGGGYEQYF. The CDR3 coding sequence is TGTGCCAGCAGCAAAGAGGGAGGGGGAGGCTACGAGCAGTACTTC.

V usage is TRBV9 and J usage is TRBJ2-5, with 8 positions matching TRBD1. The J segment lost 5 bases and the V segment lost 0 bases, leaving 12 bases of the junction unmatched. CDR1 is SGDLS and CDR2 is YYNGEE in the germline V gene. The CDR3 contains 17 residues. CDR3 loop: CASSVGLGQGAVETQYF. The CDR3 nucleotides read TGTGCCAGCAGCGTAGGTTTGGGGCAGGGGGCGGTTGAGACCCAGTACTTC.

This clonotype was found a few times. The chain recombines TRBV20-1 with TRBJ2-7, with 13 bases matching TRBD2. CDR1 is DFQATT, CDR2 SNEGSKA, per germline (reference sequence). The CDR3 totals 17 residues. The V gene end was trimmed by 3 bases and the J gene end by 3 bases; junction bases not matched to a gene: 11. CDR3 coding DNA: TGCAGTGCTAGCGGGACTAGCGGGACCGCTCTTGGCTACGAGCAGTACTTC. It is translated as CSASGTSGTALGYEQYF.

This clonotype was counted only a few times. The CDR3 nucleotides read TGTGCCAGCAGTTCCCAGGGGATTTGGGAGACCCAGTACTTC. This sequence encodes CASSSQGIWETQYF. The J gene is TRBJ2-5, the V gene TRBV27, with a tentative D call TRBD1 (6 bases). This CDR3 region has 14 residues. The V and J ends lost 4 bases and 5 bases respectively, with 14 bases between them. The germline V gene encodes CDR1 MNHEY and CDR2 SMNVEV (reference sequence).

The chain joins TRBV20-1 to TRBJ2-1; D possibly corresponds to TRBD1 (5 bases). V shed 7 bases and J shed 3 bases, with 13 bases lying between them. This CDR3 has 13 residues. The germline gives CDR1 DFQATT, CDR2 SNEGSKA (reference sequence). The DNA of the CDR3 is TGCAGTGAAGTTGGGGCAGGCTACAATGAGCAGTTCTTC. Translated: CSEVGAGYNEQFF.

This clonotype was seen only a few times. The rearrangement uses TRBV3-1 and TRBJ2-6; no reliable D call. Trimming removed 7 bases from V and 1 base from J, with 8 bases in between. Germline lookup yields CDR1 LGHDT and CDR2 YNNKEL (reference sequence). This CDR3 has 14 residues. The CDR3 spells CASMTQSGANVLTF. As DNA, the CDR3 is TGTGCCAGCATGACCCAATCTGGGGCCAACGTCCTGACTTTC.

The chain joins TRBV10-3 to TRBJ2-1, with D possibly matching TRBD2 (6 bases). Germline lookup yields CDR1 ENHRY and CDR2 SYGVKD. V lost 7 bases, J lost 0 bases, and 10 bases lay in between. This CDR3 spans 14 amino acids. CDR3 in DNA: TGTGCCATCACCTCAGCGGGCTCCTACAATGAGCAGTTCTTC. The encoded protein is CAITSAGSYNEQFF.

This clonotype was detected a few times. The chain couples TRBV7-2 to TRBJ1-2, with 10 nucleotides matching TRBD1. The ends lost 1 base at V and 4 bases at J; junction bases unmatched: 3. The length of the CDR3 is 15 residues. CDR1 and CDR2 (germline): SGHTA, FQGNSA. CDR3 protein: CASSLVTGGGYGYTF. The CDR3, as DNA: TGTGCCAGCAGCTTAGTGACAGGGGGCGGCTATGGCTACACCTTC.

Only a few counts were recorded for this clonotype. The chain combines TRBV27 with TRBJ2-3; D could derive from TRBD1 or TRBD2 (5 bases each). Trimming removed 2 bases from V and 3 bases from J, with 15 bases in between. Germline CDR1 and CDR2: MNHEY and SMNVEV (reference sequence). This CDR3 has 16 amino acids. CDR3 sequence (DNA): TGTGCCAGCAGTTTAATCTTCGATGGGGGTACAGATACGCAGTATTTT. Amino acids: CASSLIFDGGTDTQYF.

Comments on this clonotype: With a much larger clone just one base away, this may be a read error. The chain carries TRBV6-6 and TRBJ2-7; 8 nucleotides align to TRBD1. Germline CDR1 reads MNHNY; CDR2 reads SVGAGI (reference sequence). The CDR3 runs to 15 residues. Here the CDR3 DNA reads TGTGCCAGCAGTAAAGGACAGGGCTTCTCCTACGTGCAGTACTTC. Amino acid sequence: CASSKGQGFSYVQYF.

A few counts support this clonotype. V is TRBV6-5 and J is TRBJ2-5; no reliable D call. CDR3 length: 14 amino acids. Trimming removed 0 bases at V and 1 base at J, with 6 bases between. CDR1 and CDR2 from the germline V gene are MNHEY and SVGAGI. The CDR3 spells CASSYSNSQETQYF. The CDR3 bases are TGTGCCAGCAGTTACTCGAACAGCCAAGAGACCCAGTACTTC.

As for this clonotype: One base away lies a much larger clone, so this may be a sequencing read error. The chain couples TRBV4-3 to TRBJ1-5; no definite D call. The CDR3 extends over 13 amino acids. Looked up from germline, CDR1 is LGHNA and CDR2 is YSLEER. The DNA of the CDR3 is TGCACCAGCAGCCAAGATCAGGCAACGCCCCAGCATTTT. As protein: CTSSQDQATPQHF.

The chain employs TRBV29-1 and TRBJ2-3; 8 bases match TRBD2. This CDR3 has 14 residues. V was clipped by 1 base and J by 8 bases; unmatched bases: 8. Germline lookup yields CDR1 SQVTM and CDR2 ANQGSEA. CDR3 coding DNA: TGCAGCGTTGAAGTAGCGGGGACGGAGGGTACGCAGTATTTT. This translates into CSVEVAGTEGTQYF.

The rearrangement joins TRBV6-6 to TRBJ2-4, with no clear D. The J call may be wrong; the DNA end is better matched by TRBJ2-7. The CDR3 is made up of 14 amino acids. Germline V lookup: CDR1 MNHNY, CDR2 SVGAGI (reference sequence). The CDR3 spells CASSYDPLNDEQYF. DNA of the CDR3: TGTGCCAGCAGTTACGACCCCCTTAATGACGAGCAGTACTTC.

This chain connects TRBV20-1 to TRBJ2-1; 8 nucleotides match TRBD2. This CDR3 has 15 amino acids. Per germline, CDR1 DFQATT and CDR2 SNEGSKA (reference sequence). The V segment lost 2 bases and the J segment 8 bases; nucleotides outside the gene matches: 11. The CDR3 DNA reads TGCAGTGCTAGAAGTCCGGGACTAGTCAGCGATGAGCAGTTCTTC. Translation: CSARSPGLVSDEQFF.

The CDR3 DNA reads as TGCAGTGCTTCTTGGTTGTCCGGGGCAGGGGATACGCAGTATTTT. Protein sequence: CSASWLSGAGDTQYF. The chain carries TRBV20-1 and TRBJ2-3; D possibly matches TRBD1 or TRBD2 (5 bases each). The V gene lost 5 bases and the J gene lost 6 bases, with 21 bases spanning the gap. This CDR3 region has 15 residues. CDR1 and CDR2 (germline): DFQATT, SNEGSKA (reference sequence).

Concerning this clonotype: This may arise from a read error, as a much more abundant clone is one base away. The chain is built from TRBV29-1 and TRBJ2-7; TRBD2 matches at 7 bases. This CDR3 is built from 13 residues. The germline V gene encodes CDR1 SQVTM and CDR2 ANQGSEA. The CDR3 DNA follows: TGCGGCGTTGATGGTTTTGCGGGAGCCACCCAGTACTTC. This sequence encodes CGVDGFAGATQYF.

The chain is built from TRBV10-3 and TRBJ2-7, with a tentative D call TRBD1 (6 bases). Germline V gene data show CDR1 as ENHRY and CDR2 as SYGVKD. The length of the CDR3 is 13 residues. V dropped 10 bases and J dropped 6 bases, with 19 bases sitting between them. CDR3 DNA: TGTGCCACGAAAGACCAACAGGGTACCGAGCAGTACTTC. Translated, it gives CATKDQQGTEQYF.

To note about this clonotype: The junction differs from germline at one of its ends, possibly a read error. The chain is built from TRBV12-3 or TRBV12-4 and TRBJ1-2, with TRBD1 identical over 7 bases. The CDR3 extends over 12 amino acids. CDR3 amino acids: CATGASNYGYTF. The CDR3, as DNA: TGCGCTACAGGGGCCTCTAACTATGGCTACACCTTC.

The CDR3: CASSLDGLGENEQYF. Here the CDR3 DNA reads TGTGCCAGCAGCTTGGACGGACTAGGTGAAAACGAGCAGTACTTC. The chain is built from TRBV5-6 and TRBJ2-7, with TRBD2 matching 7 bases. Germline V gene data show CDR1 as SGHDT and CDR2 as YYEEEE. V shed 0 bases and J 5 bases; nucleotides not matched to a gene: 8. CDR3 size: 15 residues.

The CDR3 sequence is CASSPIAGSHEQYF. In nucleotides, the CDR3 is TGTGCCAGCAGTCCTATAGCGGGAAGTCACGAGCAGTACTTC. V and J are TRBV12-3 or TRBV12-4 and TRBJ2-7; 8 nucleotides align to TRBD2. The CDR3 consists of 14 residues. The trim removed 5 bases at V and 5 bases at J, leaving 8 bases unmatched.

This clonotype showed up just a few times. The chain recombines TRBV5-1 with TRBJ1-2; D not certain. V was clipped by 4 bases and J by 2 bases, with 9 bases between them. The germline V gene encodes CDR1 SGHRS and CDR2 YFSETQ. The CDR3 has 13 residues. CDR3 in DNA: TGCGCCAGCAGCGACCCCACCAACTATGGCTACACCTTC. The encoded protein is CASSDPTNYGYTF.

The rearrangement joins TRBV4-1 to TRBJ2-1, with 8 bases lining up with TRBD1. CDR1 MGHRA and CDR2 YSYEKL come from the germline V gene. The CDR3 runs 15 residues. J lost 10 bases, V lost 2 bases, and 10 bases had no gene match. This chain's CDR3 is CASSQTGTGVWEQFF. In DNA, the CDR3 is TGCGCCAGCAGCCAAACGGGGACAGGTGTATGGGAGCAGTTCTTC.

The chain combines TRBV20-1 with TRBJ2-1; 12 positions match TRBD2. Germline CDR1 is DFQATT and CDR2 is SNEGSKA (reference sequence). The CDR3 consists of 14 residues. J gave up 9 bases and V 6 bases, and 9 bases lay outside the gene matches. This CDR3 reads CSADTSSGRGEQFF. The CDR3 nucleotides are TGCAGTGCCGACACCTCTAGCGGGAGGGGTGAGCAGTTCTTC.

A few counts support this clonotype. The chain recombines TRBV15 with TRBJ2-7, with D possibly being TRBD2 (6 bases). With 5 bases removed from V and 0 bases from J, the gap between germline ends came to 11 bases. The CDR3 sequence is 14 residues long. Germline CDR1 is LNHNV and CDR2 is YYDKDF (reference sequence). This CDR3 is CATSLGGSSYEQYF. As DNA, the CDR3 is TGTGCCACCAGCCTAGGAGGGTCCTCCTACGAGCAGTACTTC.

J is TRBJ2-3 and V is TRBV12-3 or TRBV12-4; D remains unclear. CDR3 length equals 13 residues. V lost 4 bases to trimming and J lost 6 bases, with 11 bases between them. CDR3 region: CASSWFGQDTQYF. CDR3 bases: TGTGCCAGCAGTTGGTTCGGGCAGGATACGCAGTATTTT.

This chain connects TRBV6-1 to TRBJ2-5, with 12 bases identical to TRBD2. Germline loops: CDR1 MNHNS, CDR2 SASEGT. The CDR3 consists of 15 residues. V gave up 2 bases and J gave up 2 bases; unmatched junction bases: 0. CDR3 DNA sequence: TGTGCCAGCAGTGAACTAGCGGGAGGGCAAGAGACCCAGTACTTC. It specifies CASSELAGGQETQYF.